This T cell receptor beta chain was captured by sequencing in a study of blood T cell repertoires in COVID-19. Authors' processing steps: It was from reference gene primer amplification that nucleated cell counts were estimated. Measured with immunoSEQ multiplex PCR; TCRdb has only the in-frame clones, and not every one. The V and J calls and clone size are taken from that table; D and trimming were inferred from the DNA. The table has roughly 500,000 clones, approximately 87% seen once. The CDR3 is made up of 15 amino acids. Trimming left V 1 base short and J 8 bases short, with 15 bases between. Germline assignment: CDR1 SGHNT and CDR2 YENEEA.

This clonotype was sampled from a woman in her thirties or forties who had recovered from COVID-19. V and J are TRBV11-3 and TRBJ2-1; D perhaps matches TRBD2 (6 bases). Sequenced material: PBMCs or T cells enriched from blood (not recorded which). In nucleotides, the CDR3 is TGTGCCAGCAGCTTAGGGGGGGAAGGGGTGGATGAGCAGTTCTTC. This codes for CASSLGGEGVDEQFF.